Below are 27 T cell receptor beta chains sequenced from a single sample in a study of cytomegalovirus exposure and HLA in healthy donors. PCR was performed using 60 Vbeta and 13 Jbeta primers. Profiling relied on immunoSEQ multiplex PCR, and the TCRdb table lists in-frame clones only, not all of them. The profile shows 150,000 to 200,000 clones, about two thirds of them singletons. The source material was PBMCs. All receptors come from a woman between 18 and 30 years old in good health and CMV-seropositive.

This chain links TRBV6-6 with TRBJ2-7, with 14 bases that match TRBD2. The CDR3 length is 14 residues. J lost 6 bases, V lost 6 bases, and 4 bases had no gene match. Germline V gene sequence: CDR1 MNHNY, CDR2 SVGAGI (reference sequence). CDR3 region: CASSLGLAGGEQYF. The CDR3 region has the DNA TGTGCCAGCAGCTTAGGACTAGCGGGAGGCGAGCAGTACTTC.

Comment on this clone: One junction end does not reproduce the germline sequence, and a read error may be involved. The gene calls are TRBV18 and TRBJ1-4, with D perhaps TRBD1 (5 bases). The germline gives CDR1 KGHSH, CDR2 LQKENI. CDR3 length equals 13 residues. The DNA for the CDR3 is TGTGCCAGCTCACCCGGGACTAACGAAAAACTGTTTTTT. It yields the protein CASSPGTNEKLFF. The whole variable domain, filled in from reference TRBV18 and TRBJ1-4, reads NAGVMQNPRHLVRRRGQEARLRCSPMKGHSHVYWYRQLPEEGLKFMVYLQKENIIDESGMPKERFSAEFPKEGPSILRIQQVVRGDSAAYFCASSPGTNEKLFFGSGTQLSVL.

In its sample, this clone was seen a few times. The chain carries TRBV29-1 and TRBJ2-2; D perhaps matches TRBD1 (6 bases). There are 15 residues in the CDR3. Germline CDR1 is SQVTM and CDR2 is ANQGSEA. Trimming took 6 bases from V and 3 from J, leaving 17 bases between them. The CDR3 loop reads CSVGGRDTYTGELFF. Written as DNA, the CDR3 is TGCAGCGTGGGTGGACGGGACACCTACACCGGGGAGCTGTTTTTT.

Comments on this clone: The same CDR3 arises from other DNA sequences in this sample as well. V and J are TRBV6-5 and TRBJ2-2; D perhaps matches TRBD2 (5 bases). Trimming cost V 0 bases and J 5 bases, with 10 bases left between them. There are 15 residues in the CDR3. Germline assignment: CDR1 MNHEY and CDR2 SVGAGI. Here the CDR3 reads CASSYSTGNTGELFF. CDR3 bases: TGTGCCAGCAGTTACTCGACGGGGAATACCGGGGAGCTGTTTTTT.

This chain links TRBV2 with TRBJ2-7; 9 nucleotides agree with TRBD1. The J segment lost 0 bases and the V segment lost 6 bases, leaving 3 bases of the junction unmatched. The CDR3 is made up of 14 amino acids. The V gene's germline CDR1 is SNHLY and CDR2 FYNNEI. For the CDR3, the DNA is TGTGCCAGCAGGTCGACAGGGGGCTCCTACGAGCAGTACTTC. Translating gives CASRSTGGSYEQYF.

The chain combines TRBV5-1 with TRBJ1-5; tentatively, D is TRBD1 (5 bases). The ends were cut back, 4 bases at V and 7 bases at J, with 12 bases in the middle. The CDR3 contains 13 residues. Germline CDR1 SGHRS, CDR2 YFSETQ. The CDR3 here is CASSLSGEQPQHF. The DNA of the CDR3 is TGCGCCAGCAGCCTGTCGGGGGAACAGCCCCAGCATTTT.

This clone was detected only once. The chain couples TRBV19 to TRBJ2-1; 9 positions match TRBD2. CDR3 length: 15 amino acids. Germline loops: CDR1 LNHDA, CDR2 SQIVND (reference sequence). V was clipped by 3 bases and J by 7 bases; unmatched bases: 7. CDR3 nucleotide sequence: TGTGCCAGTAGTATCCTTAGCGGGAGTGTGAATGAGCAGTTCTTC. Amino acid sequence: CASSILSGSVNEQFF.

The V and J genes are TRBV7-9 and TRBJ2-1; 10 bases match TRBD2. The J segment lost 9 bases and the V segment lost 2 bases, leaving 7 bases of the junction unmatched. Germline V CDR1 and CDR2: SEHNR, FQNEAQ (reference sequence). CDR3 size: 15 residues. The CDR3 nucleotides are TGTGCCAGCAGCTTAAGGGCTAGCGGGAGTATTGAGCAGTTCTTC. Protein product: CASSLRASGSIEQFF.

The chain combines TRBV7-9 with TRBJ2-7; possibly TRBD1 for D (6 bases). The CDR3 runs to 15 residues. CDR1 and CDR2 (germline): SEHNR, FQNEAQ (reference sequence). V was trimmed by 4 bases and J by 7 bases, leaving 20 bases between them. The CDR3 bases are TGTGCCAGCAGCTGGAAGCTTAACAGGGAATCGGAGCAGTACTTC. It is translated as CASSWKLNRESEQYF.

This chain uses TRBV18 with TRBJ1-1, with a tentative D call TRBD1 (6 bases). Germline V CDR1 and CDR2: KGHSH, LQKENI. V was trimmed by 3 bases and J by 3 bases, leaving 17 bases between them. The CDR3 extends over 16 amino acids. The CDR3 spells CASSPRQVTVDTEAFF. The DNA for the CDR3 is TGTGCCAGCTCACCGCGACAGGTCACTGTTGACACTGAAGCTTTCTTT.

The chain is built from TRBV4-3 and TRBJ1-1, with D possibly being TRBD1 (5 bases). This CDR3 comprises 13 residues. The V and J ends lost 4 bases and 2 bases respectively, with 8 bases between them. Germline CDR1 and CDR2: LGHNA and YSLEER. This CDR3 is CASSRGRNTEAFF. The CDR3 DNA reads TGCGCCAGCAGCCGGGGCCGAAACACTGAAGCTTTCTTT.

A single count supports this clone. The chain carries TRBV27 and TRBJ1-2; TRBD1 matches 7 bases. Trimming removed 1 base from V and 4 bases from J; junction bases left unmatched: 9. CDR3 length equals 16 residues. Germline V CDR1 and CDR2: MNHEY, SMNVEV (reference sequence). The CDR3 sequence is CASSLFSDQGGYGYTF. The CDR3 region has the DNA TGTGCCAGCAGTTTATTCTCCGATCAGGGGGGCTATGGCTACACCTTC.

The chain couples TRBV5-1 to TRBJ1-1; D ambiguous. V shed 0 bases and J shed 6 bases, with 12 bases lying between them. CDR3 length: 14 amino acids. Germline values: CDR1 SGHRS, CDR2 YFSETQ. The CDR3: CASSLDPSSAEAFF. The CDR3 DNA reads as TGCGCCAGCAGCTTGGATCCGTCGTCCGCTGAAGCTTTCTTT.

The genes are TRBV19 and TRBJ1-1; 7 bases map to TRBD1. The J segment lost 5 bases and the V segment lost 3 bases, leaving 6 bases of the junction unmatched. The CDR3 sequence is 14 residues long. Germline V gene sequence: CDR1 LNHDA, CDR2 SQIVND (reference sequence). The CDR3, as DNA: TGTGCCAGTAGTATGGCCAGGGGGTGGACTGAAGCTTTCTTT. It encodes CASSMARGWTEAFF.

The CDR3 protein is CSVEQRSSYEQYF. The CDR3 DNA reads as TGCAGCGTTGAACAGAGGAGCTCCTACGAGCAGTACTTC. V is TRBV29-1 and J is TRBJ2-5; D not resolved. The DNA end lines up better with TRBJ2-7; the J call may be wrong. CDR1 and CDR2 (germline): SQVTM, ANQGSEA. The CDR3 runs 13 residues.

This chain connects TRBV7-2 to TRBJ2-7; no clear D gene. CDR1 and CDR2 from the germline V gene are SGHTA and FQGNSA. Trimming left V 2 bases short and J 7 bases short, with 12 bases between. The CDR3 totals 13 residues. The CDR3 loop is CASSLQTGWEQYF. CDR3 DNA sequence: TGTGCCAGCAGCTTACAGACTGGGTGGGAGCAGTACTTC.

In its sample, this clone was seen a few times. The gene calls are TRBV4-1 and TRBJ2-7; no clear D gene. Trimming pared 4 bases from V and 3 bases from J, leaving 4 bases between. This CDR3 comprises 11 residues. Germline CDR1 reads MGHRA; CDR2 reads YSYEKL. The CDR3 loop reads CASSRGYEQYF. CDR3 sequence (DNA): TGCGCCAGCAGCCGAGGCTACGAGCAGTACTTC.

In this sample, this clone turned up a few times. The V call is TRBV6-5, the J call TRBJ1-1; no clear D. The V end was cut by 0 bases, the J end by 1 base, with 6 bases between. CDR1 is MNHEY and CDR2 is SVGAGI in the germline V gene. This CDR3 region has 14 residues. The CDR3 sequence is CASSYSRGNTEAFF. CDR3 coding DNA: TGTGCCAGCAGTTACTCCAGAGGGAACACTGAAGCTTTCTTT.

The gene calls are TRBV7-9 and TRBJ2-7, with TRBD1 as a possible D gene (5 bases). This CDR3 has 12 residues. Per the germline V gene, CDR1 is SEHNR and CDR2 is FQNEAQ (reference sequence). The V end lost 2 bases, the J end lost 5 bases, and 7 bases lay between the germline ends. CDR3 DNA: TGTGCCAGCAGCTTATTCAGGGACGAGCAGTACTTC. Its protein is CASSLFRDEQYF.

This chain links TRBV19 with TRBJ1-2; D is possibly TRBD1 (6 bases). Between the trimmed V and J ends, which lost 4 bases and 2 bases, there was a span of 14 bases. This CDR3 is built from 15 residues. CDR1 LNHDA and CDR2 SQIVND come from the germline V gene (reference sequence). The CDR3 bases are TGTGCCAGTAGTACCCGGCCAGGGACAAACTATGGCTACACCTTC. Translation: CASSTRPGTNYGYTF.

This sequence joins TRBV7-9 and TRBJ2-3; D possibly corresponds to TRBD2 (5 bases). Germline V CDR1 and CDR2: SEHNR, FQNEAQ (reference sequence). The CDR3 extends over 13 amino acids. Trimming took off 5 bases at V and 6 bases at J, with 12 bases between the two ends. The DNA for the CDR3 is TGTGCCAGCAGCAACCCATCGGGGGATACGCAGTATTTT. Its protein product is CASSNPSGDTQYF. The full variable domain, with the rest looked up from reference TRBV7-9 and TRBJ2-3, is DTGVSQNPRHKITKRGQNVTFRCDPISEHNRLYWYRQTLGQGPEFLTYFQNEAQLEKSRLLSDRFSAERPKGSFSTLEIQRTEQGDSAMYLCASSNPSGDTQYFGPGTRLTVL.

This clone was detected only a few times. The V gene is TRBV6-1, the J gene TRBJ2-7; maybe TRBD1 (6 bases). The CDR3 totals 12 residues. Germline CDR1 is MNHNS and CDR2 is SASEGT. V shed 6 bases and J shed 3 bases, with 9 bases lying between them. The CDR3 protein is CASSQGGYEQYF. The CDR3, as DNA: TGTGCCAGCAGCCAAGGGGGCTACGAGCAGTACTTC.

The CDR3 reads CASSLGQGAFGTDTQYF. The DNA for the CDR3 is TGCGCCAGCAGCTTGGGCCAGGGGGCGTTCGGCACAGATACGCAGTATTTT. The chain joins TRBV5-1 to TRBJ2-3, with 8 bases matching TRBD1. The J segment lost 1 base and the V segment lost 0 bases, leaving 7 bases of the junction unmatched. The CDR3 has 17 amino acids. CDR1 and CDR2 (germline): SGHRS, YFSETQ.

This rearrangement joins TRBV6-5 to TRBJ1-3; 8 positions agree with TRBD1. Germline CDR1 and CDR2: MNHEY and SVGAGI. V trimming: 5 bases; J trimming: 2 bases; junction bases outside the gene matches: 5. CDR3 length: 15 amino acids. CDR3 nucleotides: TGTGCCAGCAGTACTCAGGGGGCGCCTGGAAACACCATATATTTT. This sequence encodes CASSTQGAPGNTIYF.

The table lists this clone with a few counts. This chain joins TRBV19 and TRBJ1-2; 8 nucleotides align to TRBD1. The V and J ends lost 3 bases and 4 bases, in that order; junction bases with no gene match: 10. The CDR3 runs 16 residues. Germline values: CDR1 LNHDA, CDR2 SQIVND (reference sequence). CDR3 DNA: TGTGCCAGTAGTATCTCTCCGGGACAGGCGACCTATGGCTACACCTTC. Amino acid sequence: CASSISPGQATYGYTF. The complete variable domain, with remaining parts taken from reference TRBV19 and TRBJ1-2, reads DGGITQSPKYLFRKEGQNVTLSCEQNLNHDAMYWYRQDPGQGLRLIYYSQIVNDFQKGDIAEGYSVSREKKESFPLTVTSAQKNPTAFYLCASSISPGQATYGYTFGSGTRLTVV.

The chain combines TRBV7-3 with TRBJ2-3, with 11 bases aligning to TRBD1. The trim removed 2 bases at V and 2 bases at J, leaving 3 bases unmatched. The V gene's germline CDR1 is SGHTA and CDR2 FQGTGA. This CDR3 has 16 amino acids. CDR3 in DNA: TGTGCCAGCAGCTTAGGGACAGGGGGGACCACAGATACGCAGTATTTT. It specifies CASSLGTGGTTDTQYF.

The V gene is TRBV2, the J gene TRBJ2-1, with 7 bases lining up with TRBD1. J was trimmed by 3 bases and V by 6 bases; bases with no gene match: 8. The CDR3 is 15 amino acids. Germline lookup yields CDR1 SNHLY and CDR2 FYNNEI. The CDR3 is CASRDRASLYNEQFF. CDR3 nucleotide sequence: TGTGCCAGCAGAGACAGGGCCTCCCTCTACAATGAGCAGTTCTTC. The complete variable domain, with remaining parts taken from reference TRBV2 and TRBJ2-1, reads EPEVTQTPSHQVTQMGQEVILRCVPISNHLYFYWYRQILGQKVEFLVSFYNNEISEKSEIFDDQFSVERPDGSNFTLKIRSTKLEDSAMYFCASRDRASLYNEQFFGPGTRLTVL.